These 21 T cell receptor beta chains share one sample of origin, sequenced in a study of blood T cell repertoires in COVID-19. The method was immunoSEQ multiplex PCR; TCRdb's version includes in-frame clones alone and lacks a portion of them. The repertoire holds about 370,000 clones, with 75% to 90% as singletons. Sequences were obtained from PBMCs or T cells enriched from blood (not recorded which). The receptors were gathered from a man aged 18 to 29 who had recovered from COVID-19.

This chain links TRBV7-6 with TRBJ1-1; no firm D call. Trimming took off 0 bases at V and 4 bases at J, with 15 bases between the two ends. The CDR3 has 16 amino acids. The germline gives CDR1 SGHVS, CDR2 FNYEAQ. This CDR3 reads CASSLATGWALTEAFF. The CDR3 region has the DNA TGTGCCAGCAGCTTAGCGACGGGGTGGGCCCTCACTGAAGCTTTCTTT.

This clone appeared a single time. The rearrangement uses TRBV28 and TRBJ1-1, with D perhaps TRBD1 (5 bases). The germline CDR1 and CDR2 sequences are MDHEN and SYDVKM. This CDR3 has 15 amino acids. V was trimmed by 3 bases and J by 6 bases, leaving 17 bases between them. The CDR3 DNA reads TGTGCCAGCAGTTTGACGCGGGGCGGGTTGGCTGAAGCTTTCTTT. It yields the protein CASSLTRGGLAEAFF.

The chain carries TRBV10-2 and TRBJ2-3; D might be TRBD2 (5 bases). This CDR3 spans 17 amino acids. Trimming removed 7 bases from V and 3 bases from J, with 23 bases in between. CDR1 and CDR2 from the germline V gene are WSHSY and SAAADI. The CDR3 loop is CASTGHPLVGSTDTQYF. CDR3 in DNA: TGCGCCAGCACCGGCCACCCACTAGTCGGGTCGACAGATACGCAGTATTTT.

The rearrangement joins TRBV5-3 to TRBJ2-2; D uncertain. TRBV5-3 is classed as an ORF, of uncertain function. The CDR3 is 12 amino acids. Trimming stripped 4 bases from V and 7 bases from J, with 8 bases between. CDR3: CARSPGGGELFF. The CDR3 nucleotides are TGTGCCAGAAGCCCCGGCGGCGGGGAGCTGTTTTTT.

The chain uses TRBV9 and TRBJ2-7; a possible D gene is TRBD2 (5 bases). Trimming stripped 4 bases from V and 3 bases from J, with 20 bases between. Germline lookup yields CDR1 SGDLS and CDR2 YYNGEE. The CDR3 length is 16 residues. The CDR3 protein is CASSPRGRAANYEQYF. The CDR3, as DNA: TGTGCCAGCAGCCCTCGGGGAAGGGCAGCCAACTACGAGCAGTACTTC.

The rearrangement uses TRBV7-9 and TRBJ2-1; 9 nucleotides line up with TRBD1. This CDR3 comprises 16 residues. Germline CDR1 and CDR2: SEHNR and FQNEAQ (reference sequence). The ends lost 5 bases at V and 4 bases at J; junction bases unmatched: 9. This CDR3 is CASSTTSGTGYNEQFF. DNA of the CDR3: TGTGCCAGCAGCACCACCTCCGGGACAGGGTACAATGAGCAGTTCTTC.

V usage is TRBV7-2 and J usage is TRBJ2-7; 12 bases line up with TRBD1. Germline lookup yields CDR1 SGHTA and CDR2 FQGNSA. The V segment lost 5 bases and the J segment 6 bases; nucleotides outside the gene matches: 5. This CDR3 has 14 amino acids. The CDR3 nucleotides are TGTGCCAGCAGCCCCGGGACAGGGGGCCCCGAGCAGTACTTC. This encodes CASSPGTGGPEQYF.

The chain links TRBV27 to TRBJ2-7, with TRBD1 matching 7 bases. V lost 6 bases and J lost 4; bases outside the gene matches: 9. The V gene's germline CDR1 is MNHEY and CDR2 SMNVEV (reference sequence). The CDR3 is 14 amino acids. CDR3 in amino acids: CASRQTGFGYEQYF. The DNA of the CDR3 is TGTGCCAGCAGACAGACAGGGTTCGGATACGAGCAGTACTTC.

This clone has just one count. The chain links TRBV9 to TRBJ2-6; 15 positions agree with TRBD2. The ends lost 3 bases at V and 2 bases at J; junction bases unmatched: 6. Germline CDR1 SGDLS, CDR2 YYNGEE. CDR3 size: 19 residues. CDR3 coding DNA: TGTGCCAGCAGCGCGGGACTAGCGGGAGGATCCCCTGGGGCCAACGTCCTGACTTTC. Translation gives CASSAGLAGGSPGANVLTF.

V is TRBV6-2 or TRBV6-3 and J is TRBJ1-2, with a possible D match to TRBD1 (5 bases). V dropped 6 bases and J dropped 2 bases, with 10 bases sitting between them. The CDR3 runs 13 residues. Germline V gene lookup returns CDR1 MNHEY and CDR2 SVGEGT. This CDR3 is CASSGDSNYGYTF. CDR3 nucleotides: TGTGCCAGCAGCGGAGACAGCAACTATGGCTACACCTTC.

This chain links TRBV21-1 with TRBJ1-2; no check of the table's D call, TRBD1, against the DNA was made. TRBV21-1 is flagged as a pseudogene. The CDR3 consists of 14 residues. CDR3 bases: TGTGCCAGCAGCAAAGCCCTGGGCGTATATGGCTACACCTTC. Its translation is CASSKALGVYGYTF.

This clone was picked up many times. This chain uses TRBV19 with TRBJ2-2; 7 bases line up with TRBD1. Germline CDR1 is LNHDA and CDR2 is SQIVND (reference sequence). The trim removed 8 bases at V and 1 base at J, leaving 4 bases unmatched. This CDR3 contains 14 residues. The CDR3 loop reads CASRRDRNTGELFF. CDR3 sequence (DNA): TGTGCCAGTCGCCGGGACAGGAACACCGGGGAGCTGTTTTTT.

This clone is a singleton in its sample. V and J are TRBV18 and TRBJ2-6; TRBD1 aligns across 8 bases. V dropped 2 bases and J dropped 2; count of bases not matched to a gene: 5. CDR1 is KGHSH, CDR2 LQKENI, per germline. The CDR3 runs 17 residues. In DNA form, the CDR3 reads TGTGCCAGCTCACCAGGGACAGGCTCTACTGGGGCCAACGTCCTGACTTTC. This encodes CASSPGTGSTGANVLTF.

Points on this clone: Other DNA variants within this sample encode the same CDR3. The chain has TRBV19 and TRBJ2-7, with D unclear. The CDR3 extends over 13 amino acids. CDR1 LNHDA and CDR2 SQIVND come from the germline V gene (reference sequence). V dropped 3 bases and J dropped 2 bases, with 8 bases sitting between them. CDR3 protein: CASSIRETYEQYF. The CDR3 DNA is TGTGCCAGTAGTATTCGTGAGACCTACGAGCAGTACTTC.

The rearrangement joins TRBV28 to TRBJ2-3; tentative D call: TRBD1 (5 bases). Trimming took off 4 bases at V and 6 bases at J, with 14 bases between the two ends. The CDR3 has 14 residues. Looked up from germline, CDR1 is MDHEN and CDR2 is SYDVKM. The CDR3, as DNA: TGTGCCAGCAGTTCCAGGACACCCTTGGATACGCAGTATTTT. It yields the protein CASSSRTPLDTQYF.

The gene calls are TRBV5-1 and TRBJ1-1; D is uncertain. V was shortened by 0 bases and J by 0 bases, with 9 bases between the two germline ends. The length of the CDR3 is 15 residues. Germline V gene sequence: CDR1 SGHRS, CDR2 YFSETQ. The CDR3 DNA follows: TGCGCCAGCAGCTTGGCCGGAGGCATGAACACTGAAGCTTTCTTT. This gives the protein CASSLAGGMNTEAFF.

The CDR3 here is CSVAGTSGRTGSYNEQFF. CDR3 DNA sequence: TGCAGCGTTGCAGGCACTAGCGGGAGAACTGGCTCCTACAATGAGCAGTTCTTC. This chain connects TRBV29-1 to TRBJ2-1; 11 nucleotides agree with TRBD2. Germline lookup yields CDR1 SQVTM and CDR2 ANQGSEA. The CDR3 has 18 amino acids. Germline trimming cut 4 bases from V and 0 bases from J; bases unmatched to any gene: 11.

The V and J genes are TRBV7-3 and TRBJ1-3; D is unclear. The germline V gene encodes CDR1 SGHTA and CDR2 FQGTGA. Trimming stripped 5 bases from V and 4 bases from J, with 9 bases between. The length of the CDR3 is 13 residues. CDR3 loop: CASSAHEGNTIYF. CDR3 nucleotide sequence: TGTGCCAGCAGCGCACACGAAGGAAACACCATATATTTT. The variable domain in full, with the rest retrieved from reference TRBV7-3 and TRBJ1-3, is GAGVSQTPSNKVTEKGKYVELRCDPISGHTALYWYRQSLGQGPEFLIYFQGTGAADDSGLPNDRFFAVRPEGSVSTLKIQRTERGDSAVYLCASSAHEGNTIYFGEGSWLTVV.

V usage is TRBV30 and J usage is TRBJ2-2; D remains ambiguous. Germline V gene sequence: CDR1 GTSNPN, CDR2 SVGIG (reference sequence). This CDR3 is 14 amino acids long. Trimming removed 3 bases at V and 2 bases at J, with 10 bases between. CDR3 nucleotides: TGTGCCTGGAGATTGGGCTTCAACACCGGGGAGCTGTTTTTT. Its protein is CAWRLGFNTGELFF.

V gene TRBV7-2 combines with J gene TRBJ2-7, with D possibly matching TRBD2 (6 bases). Germline CDR1 reads SGHTA; CDR2 reads FQGNSA. The CDR3 sequence is 16 residues long. Trimming shortened V by 0 bases and J by 4 bases, and 16 bases separated the two germline ends. CDR3 DNA: TGTGCCAGCAGCTTAGCGGAGGGCGGGTTACCTTACGAGCAGTACTTC. Amino acids: CASSLAEGGLPYEQYF.

This clone was counted once. This chain uses TRBV7-9 with TRBJ1-1, with 9 bases fitting TRBD1. The CDR3 loop spans 15 amino acids. CDR1 is SEHNR, CDR2 FQNEAQ, per germline (reference sequence). V gave up 2 bases and J gave up 1 base; unmatched junction bases: 2. CDR3 amino acids: CASSLMGQGNTEAFF. In DNA form, the CDR3 reads TGTGCCAGCAGCTTAATGGGACAGGGGAACACTGAAGCTTTCTTT.